The 32 T cell receptor beta chains presented below share a single source sample, sequenced in a study of OX40 agonist ivuxolimab in advanced cancers. Clones were sequenced by immunoSEQ multiplex PCR, and TCRdb holds only the in-frame ones, with some missing. The data show about 79,000 clones, around 92% seen once. Sequences were derived from CD4+ or CD8+ T cells sorted from blood, sampled in a trial of the OX40 agonist ivuxolimab. The source is an adult with an advanced solid tumor such as melanoma, head and neck, liver or kidney cancer.

This CDR3 reads CAWSGYNEQFF. CDR3 DNA: TGTGCCTGGAGCGGCTACAATGAGCAGTTCTTC. V and J are TRBV30 and TRBJ2-1, with unresolved D. Per the germline V gene, CDR1 is GTSNPN and CDR2 is SVGIG (reference sequence). The CDR3 length is 11 residues. Trimming removed 3 bases at V and 3 bases at J, with 3 bases between.

V and J are TRBV18 and TRBJ1-4; D is perhaps TRBD1 (6 bases). V was cut by 3 bases and J by 7 bases, with 21 bases left in between. Germline CDR1 and CDR2: KGHSH and LQKENI. The CDR3 contains 17 residues. CDR3 DNA: TGTGCCAGCTCACCCCGACAGGAGTCGGGGGGTAGTGAAAAACTGTTTTTT. It translates to CASSPRQESGGSEKLFF.

The chain carries TRBV5-1 and TRBJ2-2; TRBD1 agrees at 8 bases. The trim removed 0 bases at V and 4 bases at J, leaving 5 bases unmatched. Looked up from germline, CDR1 is SGHRS and CDR2 is YFSETQ. The CDR3 has 16 residues. The CDR3 is CASSLGGDRGTGELFF. CDR3 nucleotides: TGCGCCAGCAGCTTGGGGGGAGACAGGGGCACCGGGGAGCTGTTTTTT.

The chain joins TRBV7-6 to TRBJ2-6; D unresolved. The ends were cut back, 2 bases at V and 0 bases at J, with 8 bases in the middle. Germline V gives CDR1 SGHVS, CDR2 FNYEAQ. The CDR3 runs 16 residues. The CDR3 is CASSLRASSGANVLTF. CDR3 coding DNA: TGTGCCAGCAGCTTAAGGGCTTCCTCTGGGGCCAACGTCCTGACTTTC.

The rearrangement uses TRBV7-9 and TRBJ2-5; 9 bases are a match to TRBD2. Unmatched junction bases numbered 16, after V lost 5 bases and J lost 0 bases. Germline values: CDR1 SEHNR, CDR2 FQNEAQ (reference sequence). The CDR3 has 19 residues. In nucleotides, the CDR3 is TGTGCCAGCAGCGAGGCCCCCATAGCGGGGGATTGGTACCAAGAGACCCAGTACTTC. Residues: CASSEAPIAGDWYQETQYF.

V is TRBV5-1 and J is TRBJ2-7; 8 nucleotides align to TRBD1. The J segment lost 2 bases and the V segment lost 4 bases, leaving 8 bases of the junction unmatched. Germline CDR1 SGHRS, CDR2 YFSETQ. The CDR3 runs to 15 residues. The CDR3 DNA reads as TGCGCCAGCAGCGGGGGAGGACAGGGTACCTACGAGCAGTACTTC. Translating it yields CASSGGGQGTYEQYF.

The gene calls are TRBV5-5 and TRBJ2-1, with no clear D. The V end lost 5 bases, the J end lost 0 bases, and 9 bases lay between the germline ends. The length of the CDR3 is 14 residues. Germline assignment: CDR1 SGHKS and CDR2 YYEKEE (reference sequence). The CDR3: CASRGGSSYNEQFF. The DNA for the CDR3 is TGTGCCAGCAGAGGCGGAAGCTCCTACAATGAGCAGTTCTTC.

The V and J genes are TRBV20-1 and TRBJ1-1; D is undetermined. This CDR3 has 11 amino acids. CDR1 and CDR2 from the germline V gene are DFQATT and SNEGSKA (reference sequence). V was pared by 3 bases and J by 7 bases, with 9 bases between. Written as DNA, the CDR3 is TGCAGTGCTAGTGCCCAGTTTGAAGCTTTCTTT. Translation: CSASAQFEAFF.

The gene calls are TRBV19 and TRBJ1-2, with 10 bases lining up with TRBD1. J was trimmed by 8 bases and V by 3 bases; bases with no gene match: 9. The CDR3 covers 15 residues. The germline V gene has CDR1 LNHDA and CDR2 SQIVND (reference sequence). The CDR3 region has the DNA TGTGCCAGTAGTATCCCCGGGACAGGGGTGTTCGGCTACACCTTC. Its translation: CASSIPGTGVFGYTF.

CDR3 DNA sequence: TGTGCCAGCAGTCCTACAGGGGGCATGGACGAGCAGTACTTC. As protein: CASSPTGGMDEQYF. This chain joins TRBV5-4 and TRBJ2-5, with 9 bases matching TRBD1. The DNA matches TRBJ2-7 better at its end, which makes the J call doubtful. This CDR3 spans 14 amino acids. Germline V gene lookup returns CDR1 SGHNT and CDR2 YYREEE (reference sequence).

The chain uses TRBV11-1 and TRBJ1-2; D gene ambiguous. The germline CDR1 and CDR2 sequences are SGHAT and FQDESV (reference sequence). The CDR3 has 13 amino acids. Between the trimmed V and J ends, which lost 1 base and 4 bases, there was a span of 7 bases. CDR3 bases: TGTGCCAGCAGCTTAGACAGCCTCTATGGCTACACCTTC. Protein: CASSLDSLYGYTF.

The table lists this clone with a count of one. The CDR3 bases are TGTGCCAGCTCACCGGCGGCAGGGGAGACCCAGTACTTC. It codes for CASSPAAGETQYF. The chain uses TRBV18 and TRBJ2-5, with D perhaps matching TRBD1 (5 bases). CDR3 length: 13 amino acids. V lost 3 bases to trimming and J lost 5 bases, with 10 bases between them. Germline CDR1 reads KGHSH; CDR2 reads LQKENI.

This clone came up once. Other DNA sequences from this sample encode an identical CDR3 as well. The chain employs TRBV30 and TRBJ2-3, with unresolved D. V lost 3 bases and J 4 bases, leaving 5 bases between the germline ends. Germline CDR1 reads GTSNPN; CDR2 reads SVGIG (reference sequence). CDR3 length equals 11 residues. The DNA of the CDR3 is TGTGCCTGGAGAGGAGCAGATACGCAGTATTTT. As protein: CAWRGADTQYF.

This clone is a singleton in its sample. The chain couples TRBV7-9 to TRBJ2-2, with 8 nucleotides matching TRBD1. With V trimmed by 5 bases and J by 0 bases, 11 bases remained unmatched. The CDR3 has 18 amino acids. Germline V gene lookup returns CDR1 SEHNR and CDR2 FQNEAQ (reference sequence). CDR3 residues: CASSIRDRTFANTGELFF. CDR3 coding DNA: TGTGCCAGCAGCATCCGGGACAGGACGTTCGCGAACACCGGGGAGCTGTTTTTT.

This sequence joins TRBV29-1 and TRBJ1-6; D is unresolved. Germline V CDR1 and CDR2: SQVTM, ANQGSEA. This CDR3 contains 13 residues. V was pared by 4 bases and J by 7 bases, with 11 bases between. For the CDR3, the DNA is TGCAGCGTTGGTGCCAGTAAGAATTCACCCCTCCACTTT. Amino acid sequence: CSVGASKNSPLHF.

This clone appeared once. The chain couples TRBV4-2 to TRBJ2-1; weak D call: TRBD1 (6 bases). The germline V gene encodes CDR1 LGHNA and CDR2 YNFKEQ. The CDR3 totals 14 residues. Trimming took 3 bases from V and 8 from J, leaving 14 bases between them. The CDR3 loop reads CASSQDDRKDEQFF. CDR3 DNA: TGTGCCAGCAGCCAGGACGACAGGAAAGATGAGCAGTTCTTC.

This chain connects TRBV5-1 to TRBJ2-1; D may be TRBD2 (7 bases). V lost 1 base and J lost 9, with 17 bases in between. CDR1 and CDR2 from the germline V gene are SGHRS and YFSETQ. The CDR3 is made up of 15 amino acids. The CDR3 bases are TGCGCCAGCAGCTTGATGGGGGCGCGCGGGGGTGAGCAGTTCTTC. The encoded protein is CASSLMGARGGEQFF.

The chain couples TRBV7-8 to TRBJ2-3; 12 nucleotides line up with TRBD2. This CDR3 contains 16 residues. The junction had 4 bases not matched to a gene; V was cut back by 1 base and J by 5 bases. CDR1 and CDR2 from the germline V gene are SGHVS and FQNEAQ. The CDR3 DNA reads as TGTGCCAGCAGCTTAGTCCCGACTAGCGGGAGAGATACGCAGTATTTT. Its translation: CASSLVPTSGRDTQYF.

This clone was seen a single time. The chain is built from TRBV7-3 and TRBJ2-1; 15 nucleotides match TRBD2. The CDR3 is made up of 15 amino acids. Germline CDR1 and CDR2: SGHTA and FQGTGA. Trimming cost V 4 bases and J 8 bases; bases outside gene matches: 3. The CDR3 here is CASSSRTSGRDEQFF. The CDR3 DNA reads as TGTGCCAGCAGCTCCCGGACTAGCGGGAGGGATGAGCAGTTCTTC.

V and J are TRBV7-9 and TRBJ2-7, with unresolved D. Germline CDR1 reads SEHNR; CDR2 reads FQNEAQ (reference sequence). V was cut by 2 bases and J by 5 bases, with 7 bases left in between. The CDR3 totals 12 residues. The DNA for the CDR3 is TGTGCCAGCAGCTTACACATGGACGAGCAGTACTTC. This translates into CASSLHMDEQYF.

The chain couples TRBV18 to TRBJ1-1; TRBD1 matches at 7 bases. The CDR3 contains 14 residues. Germline assignment: CDR1 KGHSH and CDR2 LQKENI. V was pared by 4 bases and J by 1 base, with 3 bases of the junction left unmatched. CDR3 region: CASSQQGPNTEAFF. As DNA, the CDR3 is TGTGCCAGCTCACAACAGGGGCCGAACACTGAAGCTTTCTTT.

The gene calls are TRBV6-1 and TRBJ2-5; perhaps TRBD1 as D (6 bases). The ends were cut back, 8 bases at V and 2 bases at J, with 15 bases in the middle. There are 14 residues in the CDR3. CDR1 and CDR2 (germline): MNHNS, SASEGT. Here the CDR3 reads CASLTGHGQETQYF. The CDR3 DNA reads as TGTGCCAGCCTGACAGGCCATGGACAAGAGACCCAGTACTTC.

The V and J genes are TRBV6-1 and TRBJ2-1, with a tentative D call TRBD2 (6 bases). CDR1 and CDR2 (germline): MNHNS, SASEGT. The ends were cut back, 3 bases at V and 8 bases at J, with 14 bases in the middle. CDR3 length: 14 residues. The CDR3 coding sequence is TGTGCCAGCAGTGACCGAGCTGGCGGGGATGAGCAGTTCTTC. This translates into CASSDRAGGDEQFF.

The chain couples TRBV15 to TRBJ2-7; 11 bases fit TRBD2. V was pared by 0 bases and J by 7 bases, with 17 bases of the junction left unmatched. Germline CDR1 LNHNV, CDR2 YYDKDF (reference sequence). The CDR3 has 19 amino acids. CDR3 coding DNA: TGTGCCACCAGCAGAGATCTAGCGGGAGGTCCCCCGACAGCGGGAGAGCAGTACTTC. It translates to CATSRDLAGGPPTAGEQYF.

The rearrangement uses TRBV15 and TRBJ1-2; 7 bases are shared with TRBD1. V lost 5 bases, J lost 6 bases, and 12 bases stayed unmatched. The CDR3 runs to 15 residues. Looked up from germline, CDR1 is LNHNV and CDR2 is YYDKDF (reference sequence). This CDR3 is CATSLDRVPRHGYTF. Here the CDR3 DNA reads TGTGCCACCAGCCTTGACAGGGTTCCTCGGCATGGCTACACCTTC.

J is TRBJ1-2 and V is TRBV30; 11 bases match TRBD1. V trimming: 5 bases; J trimming: 0 bases; junction bases outside the gene matches: 8. This CDR3 comprises 16 residues. Germline V CDR1 and CDR2: GTSNPN, SVGIG (reference sequence). DNA for the CDR3: TGTGCCTGGTCACCGGGACAGGGGGATTCTAACTATGGCTACACCTTC. The encoded protein is CAWSPGQGDSNYGYTF. The full variable domain, with the rest looked up from reference TRBV30 and TRBJ1-2, is SQTIHQWPATLVQPVGSPLSLECTVEGTSNPNLYWYRQAAGRGLQLLFYSVGIGQISSEVPQNLSASRPQDRQFILSSKKLLLSDSGFYLCAWSPGQGDSNYGYTFGSGTRLTVV.

This chain joins TRBV2 and TRBJ2-3; 12 bases fit TRBD2. Germline lookup yields CDR1 SNHLY and CDR2 FYNNEI. The CDR3 contains 16 residues. Trimming at V came to 5 bases and at J to 7 bases, leaving 10 bases not matched to a gene. CDR3 protein: CASSFGTSGFEYTQYF. Here the CDR3 DNA reads TGTGCCAGCAGTTTTGGGACTAGCGGGTTTGAGTATACGCAGTATTTT.

The chain recombines TRBV6-6 with TRBJ1-1; TRBD1 is a possible D gene (5 bases). Trimming took off 2 bases at V and 0 bases at J, with 10 bases between the two ends. The germline V gene encodes CDR1 MNHNY and CDR2 SVGAGI (reference sequence). CDR3 length equals 15 residues. The CDR3 protein is CASSYQGPMNTEAFF. The CDR3 DNA reads TGTGCCAGCAGTTACCAGGGACCGATGAACACTGAAGCTTTCTTT.

The V call is TRBV11-3, the J call TRBJ2-1; D is perhaps TRBD2 (6 bases). The germline V and J ends were trimmed by 5 bases and 8 bases, with 19 bases remaining between them. The CDR3 contains 15 residues. Germline CDR1 SGHNT, CDR2 YENEEA. CDR3 sequence: CASSPTIRGSDEQFF. The CDR3 DNA reads TGTGCCAGCAGCCCAACAATTCGGGGGTCCGATGAGCAGTTCTTC. Filled out from reference TRBV11-3 and TRBJ2-1, the complete variable domain reads EAGVVQSPRYKIIEKKQPVAFWCNPISGHNTLYWYLQNLGQGPELLIRYENEEAVDDSQLPKDRFSAERLKGVDSTLKIQPAELGDSAVYLCASSPTIRGSDEQFFGPGTRLTVL.

In DNA, the CDR3 is TGTGCCAGCAGCTTAAACAGGGCGAACTATGGCTACACCTTC. The encoded protein is CASSLNRANYGYTF. The rearrangement joins TRBV7-9 to TRBJ1-2, with a tentative D call TRBD1 (6 bases). V was pared by 2 bases and J by 2 bases, with 9 bases between. CDR3 length: 14 amino acids. Germline CDR1 and CDR2: SEHNR and FQNEAQ (reference sequence).

The chain is built from TRBV4-3 and TRBJ2-5, with 13 bases identical to TRBD2. The V segment lost 0 bases and the J segment 3 bases; nucleotides outside the gene matches: 13. Per the germline V gene, CDR1 is LGHNA and CDR2 is YSLEER. There are 20 residues in the CDR3. The DNA of the CDR3 is TGCGCCAGCAGCCAAGATGTAAGGACTAGCGGGAGTGGGGGTGAAGAGACCCAGTACTTC. Encoded protein: CASSQDVRTSGSGGEETQYF.

The gene calls are TRBV7-2 and TRBJ1-2; 7 bases align to TRBD1. Trimming cost V 5 bases and J 4 bases; bases outside gene matches: 10. This CDR3 has 15 amino acids. Germline V lookup: CDR1 SGHTA, CDR2 FQGNSA. This CDR3 reads CASSPRQGTGYGYTF. The DNA of the CDR3 is TGTGCCAGCAGCCCTAGACAGGGTACCGGCTATGGCTACACCTTC.